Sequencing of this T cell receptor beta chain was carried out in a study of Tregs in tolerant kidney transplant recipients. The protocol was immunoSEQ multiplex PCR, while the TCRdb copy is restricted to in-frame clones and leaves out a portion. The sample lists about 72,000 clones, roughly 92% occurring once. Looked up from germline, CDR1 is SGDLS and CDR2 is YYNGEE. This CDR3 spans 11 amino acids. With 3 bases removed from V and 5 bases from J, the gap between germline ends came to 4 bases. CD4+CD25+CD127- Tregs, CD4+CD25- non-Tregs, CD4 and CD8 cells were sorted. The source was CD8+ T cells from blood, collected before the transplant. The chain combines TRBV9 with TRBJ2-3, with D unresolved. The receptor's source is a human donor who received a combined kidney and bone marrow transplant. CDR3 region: CASSGRDTQYF. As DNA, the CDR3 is TGTGCCAGCAGCGGTAGAGATACGCAGTATTTT. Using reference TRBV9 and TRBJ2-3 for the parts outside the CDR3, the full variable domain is DSGVTQTPKHLITATGQRVTLRCSPRSGDLSVYWYQQSLDQGLQFLIQYYNGEERAKGNILERFSAQQFPDLHSELNLSSLELGDSALYFCASSGRDTQYFGPGTRLTVL.